This TCR beta chain was captured in a study of identical twins. The study's findings and limits: Analyses of zero insertions could be partly confounded by invariant MAIT and iNKT cells.

The CDR3 has 16 residues. CDR1 and CDR2 (germline): KGHDR, SFDVKD. Trimming removed 5 bases from V and 5 bases from J; junction bases left unmatched: 11. A single record per CDR3 protein comes from TCRdb applying MiXCR to the 5' RACE reads. The table includes some 760,000 distinct CDR3 sequences, 15% to 20% detected once. On this clonotype itself: Its target is unknown.

Separately, the same data were catalogued under a study of T cells expressing NK-cell markers. Per that paper: The study drew TCR beta repertoires from sorted CD3+CD56+NKG2C+, CD3+CD56+NKG2C- and CD3+CD56-NKG2C+ T cells. In a handful of donors, dominant CD3+CD56+NKG2C+ clones formed roughly 1.0-7.0% of CD8+ cells. Several donors likewise had their CD3+CD56-NKG2C+ fraction led by these clonotypes.

V and J are TRBV24-1 and TRBJ2-3; 8 bases line up with TRBD1. The clonotype was recovered from a woman between 18 and 29 years old in good health. The sequenced sample consisted of PBMCs. CDR3 protein: CATSAGDRSLLDTQYF. Written as DNA, the CDR3 is TGTGCCACCAGTGCCGGGGACAGGTCATTATTAGATACGCAGTATTTT.